A selection of T cell receptor beta chains follows, all from one sample in a study of patients and donors after allogeneic stem cell transplantation. In TCRdb, the RT-PCR reads were re-called with MiXCR into one record per CDR3 protein. This table has fewer than 250,000 distinct CDR3 sequences, about 14% appearing once. The sample taken for sequencing was blood, either unsorted or a sorted T cell fraction (not recorded which). Receptors originate from a human donor who was either an allogeneic HSCT recipient or a stem cell or donor lymphocyte infusion donor (not recorded which). It is not recorded whose cells these are; they may come from a transplant donor. The CDR3 runs from the conserved cysteine through the conserved F or W. Each record gives: CDR3 length, clone size, V gene, D gene, J gene, CDR3 DNA, CDR3 protein. A D gene is named only where the DNA matches it firmly. Clone size is shown for a subset of rows, as once, few, many or a class of expanded clone.

length: 15; size: few; V: TRBV5-6; D: NA; J: TRBJ1-1; DNA: TGTGCCAGCAGCTTGGCCCTAGTGGGGGGCACTGAAGCTTTCTTT; CDR3: CASSLALVGGTEAFF
length: 15; size: NA; V: TRBV6-2/TRBV6-3; D: TRBD1; J: TRBJ1-5; DNA: TGTGCCAGCAGACCCGGACAGGGGAGCAATCAGCCCCAGCATTTT; CDR3: CASRPGQGSNQPQHF
length: 17; size: few; V: TRBV11-3; D: NA; J: TRBJ2-1; DNA: TGTGCCAGCAGCTCCCGAGGGTCAGTCATCGACTACAATGAGCAGTTCTTC; CDR3: CASSSRGSVIDYNEQFF
length: 15; size: few; V: TRBV5-8; D: NA; J: TRBJ2-1; DNA: TGTGCCAGCAGCCCCACTCCGCGACAACACAATGAGCAGTTCTTC; CDR3: CASSPTPRQHNEQFF
length: 17; size: NA; V: TRBV13; D: NA; J: TRBJ2-4; DNA: TGTGCCAGCAGCTACCGTACAGGGAACATAGCCAAAAACATTCAGTACTTC; CDR3: CASSYRTGNIAKNIQYF
length: 11; size: NA; V: TRBV19; D: NA; J: TRBJ1-2; DNA: TGTGCCAGTAGTATACACTATGGCTACACCTTC; CDR3: CASSIHYGYTF
length: 13; size: few; V: TRBV29-1; D: NA; J: TRBJ1-1; DNA: TGCAGCGTTGAAGCGGGCATGAACACTGAAGCTTTCTTT; CDR3: CSVEAGMNTEAFF
length: 14; size: many; V: TRBV10-3; D: NA; J: TRBJ1-3; DNA: TGTGCCATCAGTGAACAACACTCTGGAAACACCATATATTTT; CDR3: CAISEQHSGNTIYF
length: 16; size: few; V: TRBV13; D: TRBD2; J: TRBJ2-2; DNA: TGTGCCAGCAGCTTATCTAGCGGGCAAAACACCGGGGAGCTGTTTTTT; CDR3: CASSLSSGQNTGELFF
length: 15; size: few; V: TRBV15; D: TRBD1; J: TRBJ1-5; DNA: TGTGCCACCAGCAGAGGGGACAGCTTAAATCAGCCCCAGCATTTT; CDR3: CATSRGDSLNQPQHF
length: 15; size: many; V: TRBV15; D: TRBD1; J: TRBJ2-7; DNA: TGTGCCACCAGCAGAGGAGGACAGGGGGAACGCGAGCAGTACTTC; CDR3: CATSRGGQGEREQYF
length: 13; size: NA; V: TRBV6-1; D: NA; J: TRBJ1-1; DNA: TGTGCCAGCTCAGGGAGGGGCGGTGTTGAAGCTTTCTTT; CDR3: CASSGRGGVEAFF
length: 13; size: few; V: TRBV27; D: NA; J: TRBJ1-5; DNA: TGTGCCAGCAGGGGACATAGCAATCAGCCCCAGCATTTT; CDR3: CASRGHSNQPQHF
length: 16; size: many; V: TRBV6-1; D: TRBD2; J: TRBJ2-2; DNA: TGTGCCAGCAGTGCACCAGCGGGGGGAGGTACCGGGGAGCTGTTTTTT; CDR3: CASSAPAGGGTGELFF
length: 14; size: few; V: TRBV9; D: NA; J: TRBJ1-1; DNA: TGTGCCAGCAGCGTAGATCACGGGAACACTGAAGCTTTCTTT; CDR3: CASSVDHGNTEAFF
length: 15; size: NA; V: TRBV5-1; D: TRBD1; J: TRBJ2-5; DNA: TGCGCCAGCAGCGTCCCGGCAGGGGGTCAGGAGACCCAGTACTTC; CDR3: CASSVPAGGQETQYF
length: 15; size: many; V: TRBV20-1; D: TRBD2; J: TRBJ2-1; DNA: TGCAGTGCTAGGCCAGCTAGCGGGAGCTACAATGAGCAGTTCTTC; CDR3: CSARPASGSYNEQFF
length: 14; size: NA; V: TRBV7-2; D: NA; J: TRBJ1-1; DNA: TGTGCCAGCAGCTTAGTACGGGGGGACACTGAAGCTTTCTTT; CDR3: CASSLVRGDTEAFF